This TCR beta chain derives from a study of blood T cell repertoires in COVID-19 (dated by TCRdb to about 2020). About the full investigation: Samples covering the acute and convalescent phases of COVID-19 were provided by collaborators in the United States, Italy and Spain. The material from the prospective study consisted of cDNA or gDNA derived from T cells, B-cell-depleted T cells, or PBMCs. Deeply sampled blood TCRbeta repertoires from subjects exposed to, actively infected with, or recovered from COVID-19 were included in the dataset. The repertoires were released in a freely available public database meant as a resource for research on the immune response to SARS-CoV-2. Samples were obtained from the ongoing ImmuneRACE study (first 160 participants) and from about 1,300 subjects provided by 6 global collaborators. Nearly every sample came with metadata listing a de-identified subject ID, COVID-19 status, age in years and sex. HLA class I and class II types, where available, came from metadata supplied by the sample provider rather than from assay-based typing. Results the study describes overall, beyond this receptor: Clinical and demographic metadata were provided uncurated, with the amount varying by source and participant.

With regard to this clone: Its antigen remains unidentified. Per-base qualities were not stored, and no clone one base away is much larger.

The germline V gene gives CDR1 as SGHTA and CDR2 as FQGTGA. V ends up 0 bases short and J 7 bases short, with an unmatched junction base count of 4. The CDR3 sequence holds 15 residues, the cysteine and phenylalanine included. Kept here is only the CDR3 DNA, which spans 45 bases and is read in frame from base 1. Collaborating institutions collected whole blood in K2EDTA tubes following their own protocols. For TCRbeta analysis, collaborators shipped samples as frozen whole blood, isolated PBMCs, or DNA extracted from either of those sample types. TCRbeta CDR3 regions were amplified from genomic DNA by means of the immunoSEQ Assay, a bias-controlled multiplex PCR. The published analysis was carried out like this. Within the assay, amplification of reference gene primers was used to estimate how many nucleated cells each sample contained. To quantify the absolute abundance of each unique TCRbeta CDR3 rearrangement, sequence reads were collapsed and filtered. For each sample, productive Simpson clonality was calculated by taking the square root of Simpson's diversity index across productive rearrangements. Imported from immuneACCESS, the table was reduced by TCRdb to in-frame sequences with V and J called. These copies leave out some clones; in studies compared against another copy, an unresolved V gene accounts for under half, and the cause of the remainder is not known. The V and J calls and the clone size are those of that table, but D and trimming were determined from the DNA. The table for this sample lists 100,000 to 150,000 clones; more than 75% of them were counted only once. The ten biggest clones cover 2% to 2.5% of the sample.

The sample was peripheral blood. This clonotype originated in a man aged 65 to 85 with active COVID-19. The chain uses TRBV7-3 and TRBJ2-1; 9 nucleotides in the junction match TRBD1. CDR3 loop: CASSLTGDRVNEQFF. The sequenced DNA is TGTGCCAGCAGCTTAACGGGGGACAGGGTGAATGAGCAGTTCTTC.